Presented here are 11 T cell receptor beta chains from one specimen sequenced in a study of OX40 agonist ivuxolimab in advanced cancers. The assay was immunoSEQ multiplex PCR, and TCRdb's table has in-frame clones only and misses some. The sample contains about 82,000 clones, approximately 87% of which appear only once. The sequencing here drew on CD4+ or CD8+ T cells sorted from blood, taken in a trial of the OX40 agonist ivuxolimab. The source of these receptors is an adult with an advanced solid tumor such as melanoma, head and neck, liver or kidney cancer.

The chain employs TRBV27 and TRBJ2-7, with D maybe TRBD1 (6 bases). There are 15 residues in the CDR3. Trimming took 6 bases from V and 3 from J, leaving 18 bases between them. Per germline, CDR1 MNHEY and CDR2 SMNVEV (reference sequence). Here the CDR3 reads CASSRTAASNYEQYF. CDR3 coding DNA: TGTGCCAGCAGCCGGACAGCGGCCTCAAACTACGAGCAGTACTTC.

The chain combines TRBV19 with TRBJ2-7; 9 bases are a match to TRBD1. Germline CDR1 LNHDA, CDR2 SQIVND (reference sequence). J lost 5 bases, V lost 3 bases, and 5 bases had no gene match. This CDR3 spans 14 amino acids. The CDR3: CASSMGQGLDEQYF. Here the CDR3 DNA reads TGTGCCAGTAGTATGGGACAGGGTTTGGACGAGCAGTACTTC.

This sequence joins TRBV18 and TRBJ2-3; D is possibly TRBD1 (5 bases). This CDR3 contains 16 residues. Trimming shortened V by 2 bases and J by 1 base, and 13 bases separated the two germline ends. In germline, CDR1 is KGHSH, CDR2 LQKENI. The CDR3 sequence is CASSPNSQGGTDTQYF. The CDR3 bases are TGTGCCAGCTCACCAAATTCCCAGGGTGGCACAGATACGCAGTATTTT.

The chain links TRBV6-1 to TRBJ2-7, with 10 positions matching TRBD2. The germline gives CDR1 MNHNS, CDR2 SASEGT. This CDR3 contains 17 residues. The V gene end was trimmed by 3 bases and the J gene end by 5 bases; junction bases not matched to a gene: 13. The CDR3 loop reads CASSDGGGSGGRDEQYF. In DNA, the CDR3 is TGTGCCAGCAGTGATGGGGGAGGTAGCGGGGGGCGCGACGAGCAGTACTTC.

The chain recombines TRBV7-9 with TRBJ1-3; weak D call: TRBD1 (5 bases). The CDR3 consists of 16 residues. Germline CDR1 reads SEHNR; CDR2 reads FQNEAQ (reference sequence). V was pared by 7 bases and J by 4 bases, with 20 bases between. The CDR3 DNA follows: TGTGCCAGCAACCAAGGGACCGTACTACTCGGAAACACCATATATTTT. Protein sequence: CASNQGTVLLGNTIYF.

The rearrangement joins TRBV5-1 to TRBJ2-7; a weak D match, TRBD1 (6 bases). CDR3 size: 15 residues. Trimming stripped 4 bases from V and 0 bases from J, with 14 bases between. CDR1 and CDR2 (germline): SGHRS, YFSETQ. DNA for the CDR3: TGCGCCAGCAGCCCGGGACACACGAGCTCCTACGAGCAGTACTTC. It encodes CASSPGHTSSYEQYF.

The chain joins TRBV6-5 to TRBJ2-7; D gene unclear. V shed 6 bases and J shed 6 bases, with 15 bases lying between them. Germline V gene lookup returns CDR1 MNHEY and CDR2 SVGAGI. The CDR3 length is 13 residues. The CDR3 protein is CASRQPPRREQYF. The CDR3, as DNA: TGTGCCAGCAGGCAACCCCCGAGGCGCGAGCAGTACTTC.

This chain links TRBV11-2 with TRBJ2-7; 7 positions agree with TRBD2. Germline trimming cut 5 bases from V and 0 bases from J; bases unmatched to any gene: 13. Germline CDR1 SGHAT, CDR2 FQNNGV. The CDR3 is 17 residues long. The CDR3 nucleotides are TGTGCCAGCAGCACCCGCCTGGGCGGGGGAACCTCCTACGAGCAGTACTTC. Protein: CASSTRLGGGTSYEQYF.

The J gene is TRBJ1-1, the V gene TRBV19; maybe TRBD1 (6 bases). The V and J ends lost 5 bases and 3 bases respectively, with 19 bases between them. The germline V gene has CDR1 LNHDA and CDR2 SQIVND (reference sequence). The CDR3 consists of 16 residues. The CDR3 region is CASSVPVRGRYTEAFF. The CDR3 DNA follows: TGTGCCAGTAGTGTCCCTGTTCGGGGGCGCTACACTGAAGCTTTCTTT.

This chain uses TRBV5-1 with TRBJ1-2, with a possible D match to TRBD1 (5 bases). Per germline, CDR1 SGHRS and CDR2 YFSETQ. The ends were cut back, 3 bases at V and 4 bases at J, with 16 bases in the middle. The CDR3 length is 15 residues. The CDR3 region is CASSWDGGAGYGYTF. Written as DNA, the CDR3 is TGCGCCAGCAGCTGGGACGGTGGGGCCGGCTATGGCTACACCTTC.

This clone was recorded only once. Other DNA sequences within the sample encode an identical CDR3. The J gene is TRBJ2-7, the V gene TRBV18; maybe TRBD1 (5 bases). The CDR3 sequence is 15 residues long. With 3 bases removed from V and 0 bases from J, the gap between germline ends came to 12 bases. Germline CDR1 and CDR2: KGHSH and LQKENI. The DNA of the CDR3 is TGTGCCAGCTCACCCGGGCAGGGAAGCTCCTACGAGCAGTACTTC. It is translated as CASSPGQGSSYEQYF.